The 10 T cell receptor beta chains given below trace back to one sample, sequenced in a study of blood T cell repertoires in COVID-19. The method was immunoSEQ multiplex PCR; TCRdb's version includes in-frame clones alone and lacks a portion of them. This sample has tens of thousands of clones, with roughly 79% found just once. The sequenced sample consisted of peripheral blood. The receptor set was obtained from a man between 65 and 79 years old with acute or convalescent COVID-19.

This clone appeared a few times. This chain uses TRBV27 with TRBJ1-2; 11 bases are a match to TRBD1. CDR3 length equals 15 residues. Germline loops: CDR1 MNHEY, CDR2 SMNVEV (reference sequence). After removal of 6 bases from V and 4 bases from J, the junction contained 7 bases not matched to a gene. The chain's CDR3 is CASSSDRGQSYGYTF. CDR3 DNA: TGTGCCAGCAGCTCGGACAGGGGGCAGAGCTATGGCTACACCTTC.

V and J are TRBV5-8 and TRBJ1-5; tentative D call: TRBD1 (5 bases). Germline V CDR1 and CDR2: SGHTS, YDEGEE. V gave up 0 bases and J gave up 2 bases, with 12 bases separating them. The CDR3 has 16 amino acids. CDR3: CASSLGAGLRNQPQHF. Here the CDR3 DNA reads TGTGCCAGCAGCTTGGGGGCGGGACTTCGCAATCAGCCCCAGCATTTT.

This clone was seen only once. This chain links TRBV10-3 with TRBJ2-4, with TRBD2 identical over 11 bases. The junction had 7 bases not matched to a gene; V was cut back by 5 bases and J by 7 bases. From germline, CDR1 is ENHRY and CDR2 SYGVKD. The CDR3 consists of 15 residues. The CDR3 sequence: CAISTSGSLGNIQYF. CDR3 nucleotides: TGTGCCATCAGTACTAGCGGGAGTCTAGGGAACATTCAGTACTTC.

V is TRBV15 and J is TRBJ2-5; 8 bases align to TRBD2. This CDR3 contains 15 residues. V dropped 1 base and J dropped 5; count of bases not matched to a gene: 6. Germline CDR1 LNHNV, CDR2 YYDKDF (reference sequence). The CDR3 protein is CATSRGGASGETQYF. CDR3 coding DNA: TGTGCCACCAGCAGAGGAGGGGCTAGCGGGGAGACCCAGTACTTC.

The chain carries TRBV6-6 and TRBJ1-5; D gene ambiguous. The CDR3 runs to 13 residues. Germline V CDR1 and CDR2: MNHNY, SVGAGI (reference sequence). Trimming took off 7 bases at V and 1 base at J, with 8 bases between the two ends. CDR3 sequence: CASTPRSNQPQHF. The CDR3 nucleotides are TGTGCCAGCACCCCTAGAAGCAATCAGCCCCAGCATTTT.

The chain joins TRBV10-1 to TRBJ2-2; 8 bases agree with TRBD1. The CDR3 consists of 16 residues. The trim removed 4 bases at V and 1 base at J, leaving 5 bases unmatched. Germline CDR1 and CDR2: WNHNN and SYGVQD (reference sequence). In DNA, the CDR3 is TGCGCCAGCAGTGCCTGGGGACAGGTGAACACCGGGGAGCTGTTTTTT. It translates to CASSAWGQVNTGELFF.

The chain employs TRBV7-2 and TRBJ1-5, with D unresolved. Germline assignment: CDR1 SGHTA and CDR2 FQGNSA. CDR3 length: 15 residues. V was pared by 5 bases and J by 6 bases, with 17 bases between. The CDR3 DNA reads TGTGCCAGCAGCACCGAGGCGGGGAGAGGTCAGCCCCAGCATTTT. Amino acid sequence: CASSTEAGRGQPQHF. The full variable domain, its missing parts supplied by reference TRBV7-2 and TRBJ1-5, is GAGVSQSPSNKVTEKGKDVELRCDPISGHTALYWYRQSLGQGLEFLIYFQGNSAPDKSGLPSDRFSAERTGGSVSTLTIQRTQQEDSAVYLCASSTEAGRGQPQHFGDGTRLSIL.

The chain couples TRBV29-1 to TRBJ1-1; perhaps TRBD1 as D (5 bases). The CDR3 extends over 12 amino acids. The V end was cut by 6 bases, the J end by 0 bases, with 8 bases between. Looked up from germline, CDR1 is SQVTM and CDR2 is ANQGSEA. The CDR3 spells CSVDRLNTEAFF. The CDR3 DNA reads as TGCAGCGTCGACAGACTGAACACTGAAGCTTTCTTT.

The chain has TRBV29-1 and TRBJ2-7, with D tentatively TRBD2 (5 bases). Germline CDR1 is SQVTM and CDR2 is ANQGSEA. The CDR3 has 13 amino acids. V lost 3 bases and J lost 0, with 9 bases in between. CDR3 region: CSVDVANSYEQYF. The CDR3 region has the DNA TGCAGCGTTGATGTAGCGAACTCCTACGAGCAGTACTTC.

The J gene is TRBJ2-5, the V gene TRBV28, with a tentative D call TRBD2 (5 bases). The germline gives CDR1 MDHEN, CDR2 SYDVKM. V dropped 1 base and J dropped 5 bases, with 11 bases sitting between them. The CDR3 is 14 amino acids. CDR3 coding DNA: TGTGCCAGCAGTTTATCCGCTCCGGGGGAGACCCAGTACTTC. It is translated as CASSLSAPGETQYF.